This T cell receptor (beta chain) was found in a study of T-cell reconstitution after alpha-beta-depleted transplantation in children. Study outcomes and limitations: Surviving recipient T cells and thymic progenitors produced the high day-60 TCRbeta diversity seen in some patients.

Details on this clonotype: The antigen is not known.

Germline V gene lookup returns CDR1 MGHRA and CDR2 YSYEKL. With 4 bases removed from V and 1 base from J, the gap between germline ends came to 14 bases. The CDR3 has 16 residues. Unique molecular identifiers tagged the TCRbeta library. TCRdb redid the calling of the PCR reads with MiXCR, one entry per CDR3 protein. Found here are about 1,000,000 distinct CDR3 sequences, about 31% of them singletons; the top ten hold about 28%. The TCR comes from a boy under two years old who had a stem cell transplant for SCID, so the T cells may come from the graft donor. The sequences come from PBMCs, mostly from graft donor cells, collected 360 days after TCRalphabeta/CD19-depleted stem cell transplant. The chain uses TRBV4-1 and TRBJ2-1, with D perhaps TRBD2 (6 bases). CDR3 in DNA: TGCGCCAGCAGCCCAGCTTTTGGGGGGTCCTACAATGAGCAGTTCTTC. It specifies CASSPAFGGSYNEQFF.